This TCR beta chain was identified during a study of identical twins (dated by TCRdb to 2015 to 2016). About the investigation overall: The study deep-sequenced TCR alpha and beta repertoires from monozygotic twins, unrelated adults of various ages and cord blood to test whether fetal clonotypes persist. To rule out contamination, the twin experiments were replicated at different times with different library preparation protocols.

The method behind the library was 5' RACE. Sequenced on an Illumina HiSeq 2000. A universal primer binding site was introduced by template switching, and a unique molecular identifier was present in the final cDNA, enabling accurate counting of TCR cDNA molecules. Specific primers in the conserved constant-segment region were used to synthesize first-strand cDNA for TCR alpha and beta chains. To control for contamination, each cDNA library was double barcoded with a SMART-Mk sample barcode plus Illumina barcodes. TruSeq adapter sequences, together with Illumina sample barcodes, were added in two successive PCR steps. The TCR alpha and beta cDNA libraries were sequenced on the Illumina HiSeq platform using custom primers. Regarding the original processing steps: MiGEC processed the raw reads to extract unique molecular identifiers, while MiXCR was used to determine the CDR3 positions. Recombination models were inferred per individual with the repgenHMM and IGoR tools using an EM algorithm. Shared clonotypes were analyzed with the tcR package in R, and sharing was normalized by the product of cloneset sizes. Out-of-frame nonproductive sequences were analyzed to study raw recombination free of thymic and clonal selection effects. TCRdb trimmed the raw reads at Q25, called clones with MiXCR and kept productive beta chains. For every CDR3 protein sequence, its rows merge into one entry that carries the most common genes and DNA. V and J calls and clone size were set by TCRdb, not the authors. In all, the sample holds some 590,000 distinct CDR3 sequences, and 9.6% of those were seen once. Around 3.2% of the sample belongs to the ten largest clones.

Every donor in the study was a healthy Caucasian. The twin cohort comprised three pairs of female monozygotic twins, all aged roughly 18 to 30 years. The RNA used for TCR libraries was isolated from peripheral blood mononuclear cells. Ten or more counts support this clonotype. Which antigen it targets is not known. No base qualities exist here, and no much larger clone lies one base off it. Overall results and qualifications from the work: Invariant T cells such as MAIT and iNKT could partly confound zero-insertion analyses, although diverse VJ usage argued against such confounding for most clonotypes. Abundant cord blood beta clonotypes carried fewer insertions; young adult naive repertoires showed a weaker similar trend, while memory repertoires showed none. Compared with coincidental sharing between unrelated individuals, an excess of low generation-probability sequences was observed among out-of-frame TCR alpha sequences shared between twins. Out-of-frame TCR alpha sharing in monozygotic twins was systematically underestimated by recombination models, whereas sharing between unrelated individuals was in agreement with the recombination models. Because the same donors could not be followed over many years, conclusions were based on cross-sectional statistical analysis. A weaker excess of twin sharing was found in beta out-of-frame sequences because the signal-to-noise ratio was lowered by fewer shared sequences.

The sample also formed part of further work on yellow fever vaccine responses in identical twins. The second paper further reports: According to the authors, the vaccine-induced T cell response in identical twins seemed to be partly convergent and partly specific to each individual. In the study, vaccine-responding T cell clones were precisely tracked in identical twins.

The TCR comes from a woman under 30 in good health. Sequenced input: PBMCs.

The CDR3 in this case is CASSALGLAGPVEAFF. The nucleotide sequence is given as TGTGCCAGCTCAGCCTTAGGTCTGGCGGGGCCGGTTGAAGCTTTCTTT. The rearranged segments are TRBV18 and TRBJ1-1; the D segment could be TRBD1, given 5 matching bases. V is pared back by 5 bases and J by 7 bases, with 23 bases lying between the germline termini. The germline V gene encodes CDR1 KGHSH and CDR2 LQKENI. The CDR3 runs 16 residues from the cysteine to the phenylalanine. Only the CDR3 DNA stays, 48 bases, in frame from base 1.